These 24 T cell receptor beta chains were sequenced from one sample in a study of regulatory T cells in long-lasting Graves disease. iRepertoire HTBI primers and Arm-PCR of CDR3 regions built TCR beta libraries. TCRdb re-called the multiplex PCR reads with MiXCR, one entry per CDR3 protein. The top ten hold roughly a quarter of the sample, which has roughly 450,000 distinct CDR3 sequences, 23% seen once. Stated time point: persistent/refractory GD, antithyroid drugs over 5 years with positive TRAb. The TCR library used RNA extracted from PBMCs. The source material was peripheral blood mononuclear cells (PBMCs), sampled when the disease was refractory, from a patient treated with antithyroid drugs. All receptors come from a female donor with Graves disease.

This chain joins TRBV2 and TRBJ2-5, with D possibly TRBD2 on 7 matching bases. Trimming shortened V by 6 bases and J by 6 bases, and 20 bases separated the two germline ends. The CDR3 contains 15 residues. Germline V gives CDR1 SNHLY, CDR2 FYNNEI. The CDR3 DNA reads TGTGCCAGCAGCCCTATCTGGGGAGGGGGAAAGACCCAGTACTTC. This codes for CASSPIWGGGKTQYF.

Comments on this clonotype: No conserved phenylalanine or tryptophan is present at the end of the CDR3, so a read error is the likely explanation. CDR3 sequence reads: CASSTGRAAYQETQYL. In DNA, the CDR3 is TGCGCCAGCAGCACGGGCAGGGCAGCGTACCAAGAGACCCAGTACCTC. The chain links TRBV5-1 to TRBJ2-5; D may be TRBD1 (5 bases). The ends were cut back, 4 bases at V and 0 bases at J, with 16 bases in the middle. This CDR3 contains 16 residues. CDR1 is SGHRS and CDR2 is YFSETQ in the germline V gene.

This clonotype was observed many times. The chain links TRBV28 to TRBJ2-5; 10 bases are shared with TRBD2. Germline V gene sequence: CDR1 MDHEN, CDR2 SYDVKM. Trimming removed 6 bases from V and 1 base from J; junction bases left unmatched: 8. The CDR3 runs to 16 residues. CDR3 sequence reads: CASSHSRTSGQETQYF. CDR3 DNA: TGTGCCAGCAGCCATTCACGGACTAGCGGCCAAGAGACCCAGTACTTC.

This clonotype was observed at least ten times. The rearrangement joins TRBV20-1 to TRBJ2-5, with unresolved D. Between the trimmed V and J ends, which lost 2 bases and 7 bases, there was a span of 17 bases. CDR3 length equals 14 residues. Germline V gene sequence: CDR1 DFQATT, CDR2 SNEGSKA (reference sequence). CDR3: CSARPPTVRATQYF. DNA of the CDR3: TGCAGTGCTAGACCACCGACGGTCAGAGCGACCCAGTACTTC.

As concerns this clonotype: This sequence may be a read error, since a much larger clone differs from it by one base. V and J are TRBV2 and TRBJ2-7; possibly TRBD2 for D (5 bases). The germline gives CDR1 SNHLY, CDR2 FYNNEI. The germline V and J ends were trimmed by 5 bases and 0 bases, with 17 bases remaining between them. The CDR3 covers 16 residues. In nucleotides, the CDR3 is TGTGCCAGCAGTAGGACTGGCGGGCTAGCCTCCTACGAGCAGTACTTC. As protein: CASSRTGGLASYEQYF.

The sample holds many counts of this clonotype. The chain employs TRBV7-9 and TRBJ2-7, with D perhaps TRBD2 (6 bases). The CDR3 sequence is 16 residues long. Deletions cut 4 bases from V and 0 bases from J, with 16 bases between. From germline, CDR1 is SEHNR and CDR2 FQNEAQ (reference sequence). For the CDR3, the DNA is TGTGCCAGCAGCTCGTTTAGGGAGGCCCACTCCTACGAGCAGTACTTC. Translation gives CASSSFREAHSYEQYF.

This clonotype has only one observation. The chain has TRBV25-1 and TRBJ2-7; TRBD1 is a possible D gene (6 bases). The V gene's germline CDR1 is MGHDK and CDR2 SYGVNS. Between the trimmed V and J ends, which lost 10 bases and 5 bases, there was a span of 24 bases. The CDR3 runs to 15 residues. The CDR3 nucleotides are TGTGCCACTCTAAGTGGGGCAGGGGATCCACACGAGCAGTACTTC. Its translation is CATLSGAGDPHEQYF.

The rearrangement uses TRBV24-1 and TRBJ2-3; D remains ambiguous. The CDR3 length is 16 residues. V was clipped by 1 base and J by 0 bases, with 10 bases between them. Per germline, CDR1 KGHDR and CDR2 SFDVKD. The CDR3 region is CATSDFGRSSTDTQYF. The CDR3 coding sequence is TGTGCCACCAGTGATTTTGGCAGATCTAGCACAGATACGCAGTATTTT.

This clonotype has a handful of counts. The gene calls are TRBV3-1 and TRBJ2-4, with TRBD2 identical over 11 bases. Losses at the gene ends were 3 bases for V and 5 bases for J; bases not matched to a gene: 6. Germline V gene lookup returns CDR1 LGHDT and CDR2 YNNKEL (reference sequence). The CDR3 consists of 16 residues. The CDR3: CASSQLAGGMENIQYF. The CDR3 bases are TGTGCCAGCAGCCAGCTAGCGGGAGGTATGGAAAACATTCAGTACTTC.

The gene calls are TRBV20-1 and TRBJ2-7; D possibly matches TRBD1 or TRBD2 (6 bases each). V lost 0 bases to trimming and J lost 7 bases, with 22 bases between them. CDR3 length: 16 residues. Germline CDR1 and CDR2: DFQATT and SNEGSKA (reference sequence). For the CDR3, the DNA is TGCAGTGCTAGAGATGGGGGGCGGGATCAGACTCGGGAGCAGTACTTC. Its protein is CSARDGGRDQTREQYF.

The table lists this clonotype with a few counts. This rearrangement joins TRBV7-9 to TRBJ2-7, with D maybe TRBD1 (6 bases). CDR1 and CDR2 from the germline V gene are SEHNR and FQNEAQ (reference sequence). The V and J ends lost 3 bases and 6 bases respectively, with 18 bases between them. The CDR3 consists of 15 residues. CDR3 DNA: TGTGCCAGCAGCTTTTTCCCGGACAGTCCAAGCGAGCAGTACTTC. As protein: CASSFFPDSPSEQYF.

The chain links TRBV28 to TRBJ2-6; D gene unclear. Germline CDR1 MDHEN, CDR2 SYDVKM. The CDR3 is 15 amino acids. V lost 6 bases and J 2 bases, leaving 11 bases between the germline ends. CDR3 in amino acids: CASSPVPAGANVLTF. The CDR3 DNA is TGTGCCAGCAGCCCCGTTCCGGCTGGGGCCAACGTCCTGACTTTC. Combining the CDR3 with reference TRBV28 and TRBJ2-6 gives the whole variable domain DVKVTQSSRYLVKRTGEKVFLECVQDMDHENMFWYRQDPGLGLRLIYFSYDVKMKEKGDIPEGYSVSREKKERFSLILESASTNQTSMYLCASSPVPAGANVLTFGAGSRLTVL.

In its sample, this clonotype was seen many times. The rearrangement joins TRBV3-1 to TRBJ1-2; no clear D. The CDR3 spans 15 residues. V lost 0 bases and J 1 base, leaving 9 bases between the germline ends. Germline V gene data show CDR1 as LGHDT and CDR2 as YNNKEL (reference sequence). The CDR3 bases are TGTGCCAGCAGCCAAGATACGGGGTTTAACTATGGCTACACCTTC. Translating gives CASSQDTGFNYGYTF.

This clonotype was recorded many times. The gene calls are TRBV6-5 and TRBJ1-2; the D is unclear. This CDR3 contains 14 residues. The germline V and J ends were trimmed by 3 bases and 3 bases, with 11 bases remaining between them. The germline V gene has CDR1 MNHEY and CDR2 SVGAGI. CDR3: CASSYEGPYYGYTF. The CDR3 DNA sequence: TGTGCCAGCAGTTATGAAGGGCCCTACTATGGCTACACCTTC.

The table lists this clonotype with many counts. The chain joins TRBV24-1 to TRBJ1-2, with D tentatively TRBD1 (6 bases). V lost 5 bases to trimming and J lost 10 bases, with 19 bases between them. CDR1 is KGHDR, CDR2 SFDVKD, per germline. This CDR3 contains 14 residues. DNA of the CDR3: TGTGCCACCAGTGCTGGCAGGGGAGCAAATGTCTACACCTTC. Its translation is CATSAGRGANVYTF.

This chain connects TRBV19 to TRBJ1-3; TRBD1 aligns across 10 bases. Germline CDR1 and CDR2: LNHDA and SQIVND (reference sequence). The CDR3 extends over 14 amino acids. The V gene end was trimmed by 9 bases and the J gene end by 0 bases; junction bases not matched to a gene: 2. CDR3: CASGTGVSGNTIYF. In DNA, the CDR3 is TGTGCCAGCGGGACAGGGGTCTCTGGAAACACCATATATTTT.

This clonotype has ten or more counts. The J gene is TRBJ2-5, the V gene TRBV20-1, with TRBD1 as a possible D gene (6 bases). Looked up from germline, CDR1 is DFQATT and CDR2 is SNEGSKA (reference sequence). Trimming removed 8 bases from V and 0 bases from J, with 13 bases in between. The CDR3 loop spans 13 amino acids. This CDR3 is CSSSGQYQETQYF. As DNA, the CDR3 is TGCAGTTCATCTGGACAGTACCAAGAGACCCAGTACTTC.

This clonotype was observed once. CDR3 in amino acids: CSARITSGSSTDTQYF. The CDR3 nucleotides are TGCAGTGCTAGAATCACTAGCGGGAGTAGTACAGATACGCAGTATTTT. The chain links TRBV20-1 to TRBJ2-3; 11 bases agree with TRBD2. CDR1 is DFQATT and CDR2 is SNEGSKA in the germline V gene (reference sequence). The CDR3 length is 16 residues. V lost 2 bases and J lost 3; bases outside the gene matches: 7.

In this sample, this clonotype turned up many times. The chain couples TRBV27 to TRBJ1-2, with 9 bases that match TRBD1. Trimming cost V 3 bases and J 7 bases; bases outside gene matches: 6. This CDR3 region has 14 residues. Germline V gene data show CDR1 as MNHEY and CDR2 as SMNVEV (reference sequence). In DNA, the CDR3 is TGTGCCAGCAGTTTTGGACAGGGGAATGGTGGCTACACCTTC. The encoded protein is CASSFGQGNGGYTF.

This clonotype was detected ten times or more. V gene TRBV20-1 combines with J gene TRBJ2-5; 10 bases line up with TRBD2. The CDR3 has 12 residues. Germline CDR1 is DFQATT and CDR2 is SNEGSKA (reference sequence). Germline trimming cut 6 bases from V and 5 bases from J; bases unmatched to any gene: 3. CDR3 nucleotide sequence: TGCAGTGCCACTAGCGGGAAGGAGACCCAGTACTTC. Translation: CSATSGKETQYF.

Comment on this clonotype: A much larger clonotype is one base distant, so this may be a read error. The V and J genes are TRBV5-4 and TRBJ2-2; D remains unclear. V was cut by 4 bases and J by 3 bases, with 4 bases left in between. In germline, CDR1 is SGHNT, CDR2 YYREEE (reference sequence). This CDR3 spans 12 amino acids. The CDR3 reads CASSPHTGELFF. The DNA for the CDR3 is TGTGCCAGCAGCCCTCACACCGGGGAGCTGTTTTTT.

This clonotype was counted once. A much more abundant neighbour one base away suggests this may be a read error. The chain recombines TRBV28 with TRBJ1-2; D unclear. Between the trimmed V and J ends, which lost 8 bases and 1 base, there was a span of 14 bases. CDR1 and CDR2 (germline): MDHEN, SYDVKM. CDR3 size: 14 residues. The CDR3 spells CASGLPGVNYGYTF. The CDR3 nucleotides are TGTGCCAGCGGCCTCCCGGGCGTTAACTATGGCTACACCTTC.

This clonotype was observed at least ten times. The chain links TRBV6-1 to TRBJ1-2; no clear D gene. V was trimmed by 2 bases and J by 0 bases, leaving 10 bases between them. There are 15 residues in the CDR3. Germline CDR1 is MNHNS and CDR2 is SASEGT. The CDR3 here is CASSEREIPNYGYTF. DNA of the CDR3: TGTGCCAGCAGTGAAAGAGAAATCCCTAACTATGGCTACACCTTC.

Note on this clonotype: This may be a read error: a much more frequent sequence differs by one nucleotide. This chain links TRBV6-1 with TRBJ1-2; no firm D call. This CDR3 contains 15 residues. Trimming took off 9 bases at V and 3 bases at J, with 20 bases between the two ends. Germline V gives CDR1 MNHNS, CDR2 SASEGT. The CDR3 here is CARRAQAAIHYGYTF. In nucleotides, the CDR3 is TGTGCCAGAAGGGCCCAGGCAGCCATTCACTATGGCTACACCTTC.